Shown below are 14 T cell receptor beta chains from a single sample sequenced in a study of blood T cell repertoires in COVID-19. Generated by immunoSEQ multiplex PCR, the TCRdb table keeps only in-frame clones and is missing some. This table has about 210,000 clones, 85% to 90% appearing once. Sequencing input: PBMCs or T cells enriched from blood (not recorded which). The receptors derive from a woman aged 40-49 years in a cohort exposed to, infected with or recovered from COVID-19 (not recorded which).

The V call is TRBV5-6, the J call TRBJ1-1; D is ambiguous. CDR1 is SGHDT, CDR2 YYEEEE, per germline. CDR3 length equals 12 residues. The V end lost 3 bases, the J end lost 4 bases, and 7 bases lay between the germline ends. Here the CDR3 DNA reads TGTGCCAGCAGCTACGGCGGCACTGAAGCTTTCTTT. Amino acid sequence: CASSYGGTEAFF.

The chain has TRBV7-8 and TRBJ1-1; tentative D call: TRBD1 (6 bases). Germline V gene lookup returns CDR1 SGHVS and CDR2 FQNEAQ. The CDR3 covers 16 residues. Trimming stripped 0 bases from V and 3 bases from J, with 14 bases between. The CDR3 nucleotides are TGTGCCAGCAGCTTAGCTGTAGGGGGGGTTGACACTGAAGCTTTCTTT. It yields the protein CASSLAVGGVDTEAFF.

The V gene is TRBV27, the J gene TRBJ1-2, with D possibly matching TRBD1 (5 bases). This CDR3 has 13 residues. Germline CDR1 reads MNHEY; CDR2 reads SMNVEV (reference sequence). V was trimmed by 6 bases and J by 8 bases, leaving 16 bases between them. The CDR3 coding sequence is TGTGCCAGCAGGCCCACCGGGGGTTTCGGCTACACCTTC. Amino acid sequence: CASRPTGGFGYTF.

V is TRBV2 and J is TRBJ2-7; D is perhaps TRBD1 (6 bases). Germline CDR1 and CDR2: SNHLY and FYNNEI. There are 13 residues in the CDR3. V shed 8 bases and J shed 3 bases, with 14 bases lying between them. The chain's CDR3 is CASRDNLNYEQYF. The CDR3 nucleotides read TGTGCCAGCCGGGACAACCTAAACTACGAGCAGTACTTC.

This chain links TRBV18 with TRBJ1-1; 7 bases fit TRBD1. Trimming cost V 4 bases and J 8 bases; bases outside gene matches: 10. Germline loops: CDR1 KGHSH, CDR2 LQKENI. This CDR3 has 14 residues. The chain's CDR3 is CASSLSTQGLEAFF. CDR3 sequence (DNA): TGTGCCAGCTCACTATCCACACAGGGGTTGGAAGCTTTCTTT.

The rearrangement uses TRBV2 and TRBJ1-3; 7 bases align to TRBD1. The J segment lost 7 bases and the V segment lost 11 bases, leaving 11 bases of the junction unmatched. The CDR3 totals 13 residues. CDR1 and CDR2 (germline): SNHLY, FYNNEI. CDR3 loop: CAGRTGRQNTIYF. DNA of the CDR3: TGTGCCGGTCGGACAGGTCGGCAGAACACCATATATTTT.

V and J are TRBV7-9 and TRBJ2-3; D may be TRBD1 (6 bases). Trimming cost V 4 bases and J 4 bases, with 18 bases left between them. This CDR3 spans 16 amino acids. The V gene's germline CDR1 is SEHNR and CDR2 FQNEAQ (reference sequence). The CDR3 region has the DNA TGTGCCAGCAGCTCACCGGGACAAGGCAGTGCAGATACGCAGTATTTT. Its protein product is CASSSPGQGSADTQYF.

The CDR3 nucleotides are TGTGCCACCAGCAGAGATCCGAGGGATCTCTCTGGAAACACCATATATTTT. Translated, it gives CATSRDPRDLSGNTIYF. The V and J genes are TRBV15 and TRBJ1-3, with unresolved D. The CDR3 totals 17 residues. Germline V gene data show CDR1 as LNHNV and CDR2 as YYDKDF (reference sequence). The V gene lost 0 bases and the J gene lost 0 bases, with 12 bases spanning the gap.

The chain combines TRBV28 with TRBJ1-2; D ambiguous. Trimming stripped 6 bases from V and 2 bases from J, with 10 bases between. There are 13 residues in the CDR3. The V gene's germline CDR1 is MDHEN and CDR2 SYDVKM. The CDR3 sequence is CASRRSRNYGYTF. DNA of the CDR3: TGTGCCAGCAGACGCTCACGGAACTATGGCTACACCTTC.

This chain links TRBV5-1 with TRBJ1-1; no definite D call. Germline V gene sequence: CDR1 SGHRS, CDR2 YFSETQ. Trimming cost V 4 bases and J 0 bases, with 10 bases left between them. The CDR3 has 14 amino acids. The CDR3 nucleotides read TGCGCCAGCAGCGCAAGCTATATGAACACTGAAGCTTTCTTT. Protein sequence: CASSASYMNTEAFF.

The rearrangement links TRBV6-5 to TRBJ1-1, with a weak D call TRBD1 (5 bases). The CDR3 contains 13 residues. Trimming took off 6 bases at V and 3 bases at J, with 11 bases between the two ends. Germline lookup yields CDR1 MNHEY and CDR2 SVGAGI. CDR3 DNA sequence: TGTGCCAGCAGCCATATGACAGACACTGAAGCTTTCTTT. It codes for CASSHMTDTEAFF.

The chain links TRBV27 to TRBJ2-7; 7 bases line up with TRBD2. The J segment lost 4 bases and the V segment lost 7 bases, leaving 4 bases of the junction unmatched. CDR1 MNHEY and CDR2 SMNVEV come from the germline V gene (reference sequence). This CDR3 comprises 12 residues. CDR3 sequence: CASTTGGYEQYF. CDR3 bases: TGTGCCAGCACCACCGGGGGGTACGAGCAGTACTTC.

V is TRBV6-4 and J is TRBJ1-5; 7 nucleotides line up with TRBD1. V lost 7 bases to trimming and J lost 5 bases; unmatched junction nucleotides: 17. Looked up from germline, CDR1 is MRHNA and CDR2 is SNTAGT. The CDR3 loop spans 17 amino acids. CDR3 in amino acids: CASTPRDRDSTDQPQHF. The CDR3, as DNA: TGTGCCAGCACACCCCGGGACAGAGATTCTACCGATCAGCCCCAGCATTTT.

This clone has only a few counts. The V and J genes are TRBV6-6 and TRBJ1-1, with a possible D match to TRBD1 (5 bases). Deletions cut 3 bases from V and 1 base from J, with 9 bases between. CDR3 size: 14 residues. From germline, CDR1 is MNHNY and CDR2 SVGAGI (reference sequence). CDR3 nucleotides: TGTGCCAGCAGTTATATGACAGCGAACACTGAAGCTTTCTTT. Amino acid sequence: CASSYMTANTEAFF.